Presented here are 14 T cell receptor beta chains from one specimen sequenced in a study of T cell responses to AZD1222 COVID-19 vaccine (dated by TCRdb to the early 2020s). Library preparation was by the immunoSEQ multiplex PCR assay. TCRdb holds this immuneACCESS table with in-frame rearrangements only. Some clones are missing; in checked studies, unresolved V genes explain under half, and the rest has no known cause. Present in this sample are about 86,000 clones, about 78% of which were seen just once. More than 20% of the sample lies in the top ten. According to the study, the label for this sample's time point signals: baseline before first vaccination. The specimen was peripheral blood, collected on day 0 of AZD1222 vaccination. These receptor sequences come from an adult in good health.

The chain links TRBV10-3 to TRBJ2-2; 8 positions agree with TRBD2. J gave up 4 bases and V 4 bases, and 8 bases lay outside the gene matches. This CDR3 contains 16 residues. Germline CDR1 and CDR2: ENHRY and SYGVKD. As DNA, the CDR3 is TGTGCCATCAGTGGGCCCGGGACTAGGGGCACCGGGGAGCTGTTTTTT. Translated, it gives CAISGPGTRGTGELFF.

The chain joins TRBV3-1 (or the pseudogene TRBV3-2) to TRBJ2-5; D not resolved. This CDR3 is 13 amino acids long. Germline V gene lookup returns CDR1 LGHDT and CDR2 YNNKEL (reference sequence). Trimming left V 4 bases short and J 5 bases short, with 11 bases between. The chain's CDR3 is CASSPAPWETQYF. In nucleotides, the CDR3 is TGTGCCAGCAGCCCGGCCCCGTGGGAGACCCAGTACTTC.

The chain combines TRBV2 with TRBJ2-3, with D unresolved. V was pared by 3 bases and J by 4 bases, with 17 bases between. This CDR3 region has 16 residues. Germline CDR1 reads SNHLY; CDR2 reads FYNNEI. CDR3 amino acids: CASSDLALEYADTQYF. CDR3 DNA: TGTGCCAGCAGTGACCTGGCGTTAGAGTATGCAGATACGCAGTATTTT.

CDR3 loop: CASSLGGTGSYEQYF. In nucleotides, the CDR3 is TGTGCCAGCAGCTTGGGTGGGACAGGCTCCTACGAGCAGTACTTC. The J gene is TRBJ2-7, the V gene TRBV5-4; 8 bases map to TRBD1. The CDR3 contains 15 residues. CDR1 and CDR2 from the germline V gene are SGHNT and YYREEE (reference sequence). Trimming took 0 bases from V and 0 from J; bases not matched to a gene: 2.

This chain joins TRBV7-9 and TRBJ1-2; weak D call: TRBD1 (6 bases). Germline CDR1 is SEHNR and CDR2 is FQNEAQ (reference sequence). Trimming took off 3 bases at V and 3 bases at J, with 11 bases between the two ends. This CDR3 spans 14 amino acids. CDR3 sequence (DNA): TGTGCCAGCAGCTTTACAGGGAGTTACTATGGCTACACCTTC. Protein product: CASSFTGSYYGYTF. The full variable domain, in which reference TRBV7-9 and TRBJ1-2 provide the parts outside the CDR3, is DTGVSQNPRHKITKRGQNVTFRCDPISEHNRLYWYRQTLGQGPEFLTYFQNEAQLEKSRLLSDRFSAERPKGSFSTLEIQRTEQGDSAMYLCASSFTGSYYGYTFGSGTRLTVV.

This chain connects TRBV24-1 to TRBJ2-2; D is ambiguous. The CDR3 contains 16 residues. The germline CDR1 and CDR2 sequences are KGHDR and SFDVKD. The ends were cut back, 3 bases at V and 1 base at J, with 11 bases in the middle. The DNA for the CDR3 is TGTGCCACCAGTGATCCGATGAGTCTGAACACCGGGGAGCTGTTTTTT. This translates into CATSDPMSLNTGELFF.

V usage is TRBV2 and J usage is TRBJ2-3; weak D call: TRBD2 (5 bases). The CDR3 is 15 amino acids. Trimming shortened V by 4 bases and J by 4 bases, and 15 bases separated the two germline ends. The germline gives CDR1 SNHLY, CDR2 FYNNEI. CDR3 sequence (DNA): TGTGCCAGCAGTGTACTTGAGGGTGGGGCAGATACGCAGTATTTT. Translating it yields CASSVLEGGADTQYF.

The V gene is TRBV7-9, the J gene TRBJ2-7; 14 positions agree with TRBD2. This CDR3 contains 15 residues. Germline trimming cut 5 bases from V and 6 bases from J; bases unmatched to any gene: 6. Looked up from germline, CDR1 is SEHNR and CDR2 is FQNEAQ (reference sequence). CDR3 protein: CASSPRGLAGVEQYF. The DNA for the CDR3 is TGTGCCAGCAGCCCAAGGGGACTAGCGGGAGTCGAGCAGTACTTC. The whole variable domain, remainder taken from reference TRBV7-9 and TRBJ2-7, is DTGVSQNPRHKITKRGQNVTFRCDPISEHNRLYWYRQTLGQGPEFLTYFQNEAQLEKSRLLSDRFSAERPKGSFSTLEIQRTEQGDSAMYLCASSPRGLAGVEQYFGPGTRLTVT.

Written as DNA, the CDR3 is TGTGCCAGCAGCTTGGAAGGGAGGTTGGGCAATGAGCAGTTCTTC. It translates to CASSLEGRLGNEQFF. The chain joins TRBV5-5 to TRBJ2-1; D is possibly TRBD2 (6 bases). V was pared by 0 bases and J by 6 bases, with 13 bases between. This CDR3 region has 15 residues. Germline V gives CDR1 SGHKS, CDR2 YYEKEE (reference sequence).

The V gene is TRBV6-5, the J gene TRBJ1-6, with D possibly matching TRBD1 (5 bases). CDR3 length: 15 amino acids. The germline CDR1 and CDR2 sequences are MNHEY and SVGAGI. The V and J ends lost 6 bases and 10 bases respectively, with 19 bases between them. Here the CDR3 DNA reads TGTGCCAGCAGCTCCAGGGCCCTGGGCGGGTCACCCCTCCACTTT. Translated: CASSSRALGGSPLHF.

This chain joins TRBV3-1 (or the pseudogene TRBV3-2) and TRBJ2-5, with 8 bases matching TRBD1. V shed 7 bases and J 4 bases; nucleotides not matched to a gene: 8. This CDR3 region has 14 residues. Germline V gives CDR1 LGHDT, CDR2 YNNKEL (reference sequence). The CDR3 DNA is TGTGCCAGCACCAGGGGGCGCGTTAGAGAGACCCAGTACTTC. Translation gives CASTRGRVRETQYF.

V usage is TRBV7-7 and J usage is TRBJ1-1; no definite D call. The CDR3 spans 13 residues. Germline assignment: CDR1 SSHAT and CDR2 FNYEAQ (reference sequence). V gave up 0 bases and J gave up 5 bases, with 7 bases separating them. The CDR3 is CASSLAAGTEAFF. The DNA for the CDR3 is TGTGCCAGCAGCTTAGCGGCGGGGACTGAAGCTTTCTTT.

The J gene is TRBJ2-7, the V gene TRBV5-1, with D perhaps being TRBD1 or TRBD2 (5 bases each). Trimming cost V 5 bases and J 0 bases, with 18 bases left between them. Germline CDR1 SGHRS, CDR2 YFSETQ. There are 16 residues in the CDR3. For the CDR3, the DNA is TGCGCCAGCAGAACGGGACCGCCGCGACTCTCCTACGAGCAGTACTTC. Translated, it gives CASRTGPPRLSYEQYF.

About this clone itself: The identical CDR3 is also encoded by other nucleotide sequences in the sample. This sequence joins TRBV18 and TRBJ2-7; D is undetermined. Per germline, CDR1 KGHSH and CDR2 LQKENI. V lost 3 bases, J lost 0 bases, and 6 bases lay in between. This CDR3 spans 13 amino acids. This CDR3 is CASSPGSSYEQYF. In DNA form, the CDR3 reads TGTGCCAGCTCACCGGGCTCCTCCTACGAGCAGTACTTC.